These 15 T cell receptor beta chains originate from one sample sequenced in a study of shared clonotypes between healthy human individuals. CD45RO-negative CD8 cells positively selected for CCR7 made up the naive population, which excluded terminally differentiated effector memory CD45RA+ cells. Libraries were prepared by immunoSEQ multiplex PCR; TCRdb keeps only in-frame clonotypes and omits some of them. The table records about 590,000 clones, about 95% of them present only once. Sequenced input: naive CD8+ T cells sorted from blood. These receptors were collected from a woman aged 25 to 39 in good health.

V usage is TRBV7-2 and J usage is TRBJ2-1, with 8 bases fitting TRBD2. The trim removed 3 bases at V and 3 bases at J, leaving 7 bases unmatched. The CDR3 totals 16 residues. The germline gives CDR1 SGHTA, CDR2 FQGNSA. For the CDR3, the DNA is TGTGCCAGCAGCTTCGTAGTAGCGGGGTACTACAATGAGCAGTTCTTC. It encodes CASSFVVAGYYNEQFF. Based on the CDR3 plus reference TRBV7-2 and TRBJ2-1, the full variable domain is GAGVSQSPSNKVTEKGKDVELRCDPISGHTALYWYRQSLGQGLEFLIYFQGNSAPDKSGLPSDRFSAERTGGSVSTLTIQRTQQEDSAVYLCASSFVVAGYYNEQFFGPGTRLTVL.

The chain links TRBV28 to TRBJ2-2; D perhaps matches TRBD2 (5 bases). Deletions cut 11 bases from V and 2 bases from J, with 9 bases between. The CDR3 has 12 amino acids. Germline assignment: CDR1 MDHEN and CDR2 SYDVKM. DNA for the CDR3: TGTGCCGTAGAGGGAAACACCGGGGAGCTGTTTTTT. Its translation: CAVEGNTGELFF.

This sequence joins TRBV27 and TRBJ1-1; maybe TRBD1 (6 bases). This CDR3 has 15 amino acids. CDR1 is MNHEY and CDR2 is SMNVEV in the germline V gene (reference sequence). V was shortened by 6 bases and J by 1 base, with 15 bases between the two germline ends. In DNA form, the CDR3 reads TGTGCCAGCAGGTTAGGGGCAGGGGCGAACACTGAAGCTTTCTTT. Translating gives CASRLGAGANTEAFF.

Here the CDR3 DNA reads TGTGCCAGCAGCGACCGGGACTCGAGCTCCTACGAGCAGTACTTC. Protein product: CASSDRDSSSYEQYF. V gene TRBV7-9 combines with J gene TRBJ2-7, with D tentatively TRBD2 (6 bases). The germline V gene has CDR1 SEHNR and CDR2 FQNEAQ (reference sequence). CDR3 length: 15 residues. With 5 bases removed from V and 0 bases from J, the gap between germline ends came to 14 bases.

The rearrangement uses TRBV4-1 and TRBJ1-1; weak D call: TRBD1 (5 bases). Per the germline V gene, CDR1 is MGHRA and CDR2 is YSYEKL. The CDR3 runs 15 residues. V dropped 1 base and J dropped 0 bases, with 9 bases sitting between them. The CDR3 coding sequence is TGCGCCAGCAGCCAAGCTGGACACCTGAACACTGAAGCTTTCTTT. It encodes CASSQAGHLNTEAFF.

CDR3 nucleotide sequence: TGTGCCAGCAGTTTCGGAGCGGGAGGGGACGAGCAGTACTTC. This gives the protein CASSFGAGGDEQYF. V gene TRBV6-5 combines with J gene TRBJ2-7; 10 bases align to TRBD2. V lost 4 bases to trimming and J lost 5 bases; unmatched junction nucleotides: 5. This CDR3 region has 14 residues. From germline, CDR1 is MNHEY and CDR2 SVGAGI.

The chain carries TRBV2 and TRBJ1-3; D remains ambiguous. The CDR3 runs 15 residues. Deletions cut 4 bases from V and 0 bases from J, with 10 bases between. Germline CDR1 and CDR2: SNHLY and FYNNEI. The DNA of the CDR3 is TGTGCCAGCAGTGCCGGGCCCGACTCTGGAAACACCATATATTTT. It specifies CASSAGPDSGNTIYF. Supplemented by reference TRBV2 and TRBJ1-3, the full variable domain reads EPEVTQTPSHQVTQMGQEVILRCVPISNHLYFYWYRQILGQKVEFLVSFYNNEISEKSEIFDDQFSVERPDGSNFTLKIRSTKLEDSAMYFCASSAGPDSGNTIYFGEGSWLTVV.

The chain is built from TRBV5-1 and TRBJ2-7, with TRBD1 as a possible D gene (6 bases). The CDR3 loop spans 15 amino acids. In germline, CDR1 is SGHRS, CDR2 YFSETQ. V lost 2 bases and J lost 2, with 14 bases in between. The CDR3 here is CASSFEPGQTYEQYF. The CDR3 nucleotides read TGCGCCAGCAGCTTTGAACCGGGACAAACCTACGAGCAGTACTTC.

The CDR3 here is CASSLASGRIHEQFF. For the CDR3, the DNA is TGCGCCAGCAGCCTGGCTAGCGGGAGGATCCATGAGCAGTTCTTC. The genes are TRBV5-1 and TRBJ2-1; 11 bases are shared with TRBD2. Germline loops: CDR1 SGHRS, CDR2 YFSETQ. CDR3 length: 15 amino acids. Trimming at V came to 4 bases and at J to 8 bases, leaving 8 bases not matched to a gene.

This clone has a single count. The chain employs TRBV19 and TRBJ2-5; possibly TRBD1 or TRBD2 for D (5 bases each). Germline V lookup: CDR1 LNHDA, CDR2 SQIVND (reference sequence). The V and J ends lost 2 bases and 5 bases respectively, with 9 bases between them. CDR3 length: 13 residues. CDR3 loop: CASSIMGVETQYF. DNA of the CDR3: TGTGCCAGTAGTATAATGGGGGTGGAGACCCAGTACTTC.

The gene calls are TRBV7-8 and TRBJ1-5; 7 nucleotides agree with TRBD1. J was trimmed by 6 bases and V by 1 base; bases with no gene match: 6. The CDR3 is made up of 15 amino acids. The germline gives CDR1 SGHVS, CDR2 FQNEAQ. CDR3 bases: TGTGCCAGCAGCTTAGGGGCAGGGGGTGGTCAGCCCCAGCATTTT. Residues: CASSLGAGGGQPQHF.

The chain's CDR3 is CASSLYGRDTQYF. The CDR3 DNA reads TGTGCCAGCAGTCTTTACGGAAGAGATACGCAGTATTTT. The genes are TRBV28 and TRBJ2-3, with D uncertain. V was shortened by 5 bases and J by 5 bases, with 11 bases between the two germline ends. Per the germline V gene, CDR1 is MDHEN and CDR2 is SYDVKM. The CDR3 covers 13 residues.

The chain combines TRBV11-2 with TRBJ2-1; D unclear. Deletions cut 6 bases from V and 6 bases from J, with 6 bases between. The CDR3 sequence is 11 residues long. Germline V gene lookup returns CDR1 SGHAT and CDR2 FQNNGV. CDR3 sequence reads: CASSYGNEQFF. In DNA, the CDR3 is TGTGCCAGCAGTTACGGCAATGAGCAGTTCTTC.

This clone was observed a handful of times. J is TRBJ1-2 and V is TRBV5-6, with D hard to call. The CDR3 length is 13 residues. The V end was cut by 2 bases, the J end by 3 bases, with 8 bases between. Germline assignment: CDR1 SGHDT and CDR2 YYEEEE. The CDR3 sequence: CASSFDGDYGYTF. DNA of the CDR3: TGTGCCAGCAGCTTTGACGGGGACTATGGCTACACCTTC.

V gene TRBV14 combines with J gene TRBJ1-4; TRBD1 matches 7 bases. V gave up 0 bases and J gave up 8 bases; unmatched junction bases: 9. CDR3 length: 16 residues. Per the germline V gene, CDR1 is SGHDN and CDR2 is FVKESK. The chain's CDR3 is CASSQDDSGGQEKLFF. DNA of the CDR3: TGTGCCAGCAGCCAAGATGATTCAGGGGGGCAGGAAAAACTGTTTTTT.